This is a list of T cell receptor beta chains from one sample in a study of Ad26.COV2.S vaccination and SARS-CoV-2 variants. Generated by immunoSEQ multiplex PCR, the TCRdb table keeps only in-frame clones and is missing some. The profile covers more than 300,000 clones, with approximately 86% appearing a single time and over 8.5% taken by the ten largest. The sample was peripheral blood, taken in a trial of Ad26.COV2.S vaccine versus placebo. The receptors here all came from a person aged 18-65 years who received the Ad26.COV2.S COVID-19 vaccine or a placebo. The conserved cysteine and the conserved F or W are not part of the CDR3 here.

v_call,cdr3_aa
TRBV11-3,ASSLSHSGRDTQY
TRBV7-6,ASSLEQWQGLSGNTIY
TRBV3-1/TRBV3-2,ASSQNQGGIYGYT
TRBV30,AWSVAGNVRQPQH
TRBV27,ASTKLQGHMNTEAF
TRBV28,ASRDRWWEGPYEQY
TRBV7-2,ASRRQGPDTQY
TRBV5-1,ASSLEGHLYNSPLH
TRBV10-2,ASILYQETQY
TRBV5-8,ASSLGGFGHETQY
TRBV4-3,ASSGVWSTEAF
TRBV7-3,ASSSTPGGRARNEQF
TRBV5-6,ASSLVGGGGYGYT
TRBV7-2,ASSLSSSGGLSQF
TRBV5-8,ASSLRQVITEAF
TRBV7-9,ASSWGQSNEKLF
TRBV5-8,ASSFMAGGYSISTEAF
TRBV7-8,ASSFYGGESTGELF
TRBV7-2,ASSLDSNSVEAQY
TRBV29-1,SVTTLAGGQQF
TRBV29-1,SVEDLVAGGNEQF
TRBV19,ASSPRGETQY
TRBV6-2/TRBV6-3,ASGQSPSGRGFNQPQH
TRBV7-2,ASSLGSSGRGYEQY
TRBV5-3,ARSAQTSLHEQF
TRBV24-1,ATSDLTGDTGELF
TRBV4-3,ASSQIARSYEQY
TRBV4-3,ASSQDRQTHSPLH
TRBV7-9,ASSPWGLAGAYNEQF
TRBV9,ASSPGTGRPLH
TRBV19,ASSPRVAIRMQTQY
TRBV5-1,ASSPGPGSKETQY
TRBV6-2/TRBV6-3,ASSYVVLGLLGMPGELF
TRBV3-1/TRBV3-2,ASSQGQGAPYNEQF
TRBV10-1,ASSESVTRGDTQY
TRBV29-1,SVEDNWASGLYNEQF
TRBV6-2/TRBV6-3,ASSYPKANYEQY
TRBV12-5,ASGFTGDTDTQY
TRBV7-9,ASSGIAGVTKNIQY
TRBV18,ASSYPGNRGGNEQF